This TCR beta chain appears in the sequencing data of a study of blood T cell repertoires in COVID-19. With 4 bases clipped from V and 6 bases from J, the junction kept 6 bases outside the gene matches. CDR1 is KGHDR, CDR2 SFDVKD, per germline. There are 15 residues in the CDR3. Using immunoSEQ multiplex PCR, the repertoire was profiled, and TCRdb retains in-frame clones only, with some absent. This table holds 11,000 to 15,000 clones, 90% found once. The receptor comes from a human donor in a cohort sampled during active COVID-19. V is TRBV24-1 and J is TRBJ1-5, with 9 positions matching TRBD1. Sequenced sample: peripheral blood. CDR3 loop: CATSDGTGLPQPQHF. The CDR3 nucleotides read TGTGCCACCAGTGACGGGACAGGGCTGCCTCAGCCCCAGCATTTT.